The 10 T cell receptor beta chains listed next were all sequenced from one sample in a study of T cells in Graves' hyperthyroidism and ophthalmopathy. There were TCR beta CDR3 regions amplified from RNA transcripts. When the TCR CDR3 underwent first-round RT-PCR, the HTBI primer set was used. One entry per CDR3 protein, called by TCRdb with MiXCR from the multiplex PCR reads. The profile shows over 450,000 distinct CDR3 sequences, 15% to 20% of them singletons. Sequenced: blood. The receptors were sampled from a young woman with Graves' ophthalmopathy.

The gene calls are TRBV10-3 and TRBJ2-2; D is possibly TRBD2 (6 bases). This CDR3 region has 14 residues. Trimming shortened V by 6 bases and J by 3 bases, and 11 bases separated the two germline ends. Germline values: CDR1 ENHRY, CDR2 SYGVKD. CDR3 protein: CAIRFWRDTGELFF. The CDR3 nucleotides read TGTGCCATCAGGTTTTGGAGGGACACCGGGGAGCTGTTTTTT.

This clonotype turned up a few times. The chain has TRBV30 and TRBJ1-6; unclear D gene. Deletions cut 0 bases from V and 8 bases from J, with 5 bases between. The CDR3 runs to 12 residues. CDR1 and CDR2 from the germline V gene are GTSNPN and SVGIG (reference sequence). The CDR3, as DNA: TGTGCCTGGAGTGTCGACGATTCACCCCTCCACTTT. Amino acids: CAWSVDDSPLHF.

At least ten counts were recorded for this clonotype. The chain employs TRBV7-9 and TRBJ1-1; D perhaps matches TRBD1 (5 bases). Trimming removed 3 bases at V and 0 bases at J, with 8 bases between. The CDR3 length is 14 residues. The V gene's germline CDR1 is SEHNR and CDR2 FQNEAQ (reference sequence). This CDR3 reads CASSFRQMNTEAFF. The CDR3 DNA is TGTGCCAGCAGCTTTCGACAGATGAACACTGAAGCTTTCTTT.

The sample holds many counts of this clonotype. The rearrangement uses TRBV11-2 and TRBJ2-7; 9 positions agree with TRBD1. Looked up from germline, CDR1 is SGHAT and CDR2 is FQNNGV. This CDR3 has 16 residues. With 1 base clipped from V and 5 bases from J, the junction kept 9 bases outside the gene matches. The CDR3 DNA is TGTGCCAGCAGCTTAGCCCATGGGACAGGGTTAGACGAGCAGTACTTC. Translating it yields CASSLAHGTGLDEQYF.

This clonotype came up many times. This rearrangement joins TRBV7-8 to TRBJ1-5; D ambiguous. Trimming pared 1 base from V and 5 bases from J, leaving 12 bases between. This CDR3 contains 15 residues. Germline CDR1 SGHVS, CDR2 FQNEAQ. In nucleotides, the CDR3 is TGTGCCAGCAGCTTAGTCGGGCAGGCCCATCAGCCCCAGCATTTT. Amino acid sequence: CASSLVGQAHQPQHF. Supplemented by reference TRBV7-8 and TRBJ1-5, the full variable domain reads GAGVSQSPRYKVAKRGQDVALRCDPISGHVSLFWYQQALGQGPEFLTYFQNEAQLDKSGLPSDRFFAERPEGSVSTLKIQRTQQEDSAVYLCASSLVGQAHQPQHFGDGTRLSIL.

Remarks on this clonotype: A read error may produce the germline difference seen at one junction end. J is TRBJ1-1 and V is TRBV20-1; TRBD1 matches 12 bases. The CDR3 sequence is 17 residues long. Germline values: CDR1 DFQATT, CDR2 SNEGSKA (reference sequence). CDR3: CSARDEGTGGLDTEALF. As DNA, the CDR3 is TGCAGTGCTAGAGATGAGGGGACAGGGGGCCTGGACACTGAAGCTCTCTTT.

This clonotype was detected many times. V and J are TRBV5-8 and TRBJ2-1; 11 bases line up with TRBD2. CDR1 and CDR2 from the germline V gene are SGHTS and YDEGEE. The CDR3 runs 15 residues. V was pared by 4 bases and J by 7 bases, with 7 bases of the junction left unmatched. CDR3 DNA sequence: TGTGCCAGCAGCCCCTCCGGGACTAGCGGTAATGAGCAGTTCTTC. Residues: CASSPSGTSGNEQFF.

Concerning this clonotype: A junction boundary mismatches the germline segment, possibly from a read error. V gene TRBV6-1 combines with J gene TRBJ2-2; weak D call: TRBD1 (5 bases). This CDR3 comprises 14 residues. The germline V gene has CDR1 MNHNS and CDR2 SASEGT. CDR3 residues: CASRDSANTGELFF. The CDR3 coding sequence is TGTGCCAGCCGTGACAGCGCGAACACCGGGGAGCTGTTTTTT.

V gene TRBV4-1 combines with J gene TRBJ1-5; weak D call: TRBD1 (6 bases). The length of the CDR3 is 16 residues. In germline, CDR1 is MGHRA, CDR2 YSYEKL. Trimming removed 5 bases at V and 5 bases at J, with 19 bases between. CDR3 in DNA: TGCGCCAGCAGCTTAGATCGGGGGGCTAGGGATCAGCCCCAGCATTTT. It yields the protein CASSLDRGARDQPQHF.

The table lists this clonotype with many counts. The rearrangement uses TRBV12-3 or TRBV12-4 and TRBJ2-7, with 14 bases fitting TRBD2. V lost 2 bases to trimming and J lost 7 bases; unmatched junction nucleotides: 7. This CDR3 has 16 amino acids. The CDR3 reads CASSLRGGLAGDEQYF. CDR3 nucleotide sequence: TGTGCCAGCAGTTTAAGGGGGGGACTAGCGGGAGATGAGCAGTACTTC.